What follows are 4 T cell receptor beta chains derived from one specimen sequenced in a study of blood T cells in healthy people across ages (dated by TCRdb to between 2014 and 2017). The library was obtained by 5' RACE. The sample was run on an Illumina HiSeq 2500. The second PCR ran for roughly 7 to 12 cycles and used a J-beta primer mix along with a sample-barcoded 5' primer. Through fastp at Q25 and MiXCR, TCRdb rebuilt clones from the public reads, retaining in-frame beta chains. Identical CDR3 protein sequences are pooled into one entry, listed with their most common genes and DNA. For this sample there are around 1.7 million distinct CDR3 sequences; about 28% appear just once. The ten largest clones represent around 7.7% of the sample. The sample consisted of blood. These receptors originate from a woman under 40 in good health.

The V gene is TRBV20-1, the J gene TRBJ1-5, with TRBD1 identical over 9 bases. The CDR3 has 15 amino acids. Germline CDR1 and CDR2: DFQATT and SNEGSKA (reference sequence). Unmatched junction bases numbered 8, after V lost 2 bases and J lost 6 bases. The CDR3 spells CSARPGTGWGQPQHF. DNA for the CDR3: TGCAGTGCTAGACCCGGGACAGGGTGGGGTCAGCCCCAGCATTTT.

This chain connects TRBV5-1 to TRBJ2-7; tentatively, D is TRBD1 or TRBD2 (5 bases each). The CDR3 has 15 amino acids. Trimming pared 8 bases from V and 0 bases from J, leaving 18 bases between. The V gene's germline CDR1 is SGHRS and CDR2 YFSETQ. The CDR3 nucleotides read TGCGCCAGTAAGTCCGGGACGGTAGACTCCTACGAGCAGTACTTC. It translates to CASKSGTVDSYEQYF.

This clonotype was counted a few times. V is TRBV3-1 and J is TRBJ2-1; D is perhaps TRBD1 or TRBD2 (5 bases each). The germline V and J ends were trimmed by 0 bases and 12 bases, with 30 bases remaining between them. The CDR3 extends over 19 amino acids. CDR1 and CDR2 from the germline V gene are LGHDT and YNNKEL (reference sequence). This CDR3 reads CASSQDWGLRDQIVDGQFF. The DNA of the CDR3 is TGTGCCAGCAGCCAAGATTGGGGTCTCCGGGACCAGATTGTCGATGGGCAGTTCTTC.

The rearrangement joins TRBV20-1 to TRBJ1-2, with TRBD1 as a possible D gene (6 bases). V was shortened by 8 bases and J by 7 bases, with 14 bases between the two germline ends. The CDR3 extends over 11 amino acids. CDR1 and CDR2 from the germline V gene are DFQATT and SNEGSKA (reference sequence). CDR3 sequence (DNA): TGCAGTTACCACAGGGATGCTGGCTACACCTTC. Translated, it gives CSYHRDAGYTF.